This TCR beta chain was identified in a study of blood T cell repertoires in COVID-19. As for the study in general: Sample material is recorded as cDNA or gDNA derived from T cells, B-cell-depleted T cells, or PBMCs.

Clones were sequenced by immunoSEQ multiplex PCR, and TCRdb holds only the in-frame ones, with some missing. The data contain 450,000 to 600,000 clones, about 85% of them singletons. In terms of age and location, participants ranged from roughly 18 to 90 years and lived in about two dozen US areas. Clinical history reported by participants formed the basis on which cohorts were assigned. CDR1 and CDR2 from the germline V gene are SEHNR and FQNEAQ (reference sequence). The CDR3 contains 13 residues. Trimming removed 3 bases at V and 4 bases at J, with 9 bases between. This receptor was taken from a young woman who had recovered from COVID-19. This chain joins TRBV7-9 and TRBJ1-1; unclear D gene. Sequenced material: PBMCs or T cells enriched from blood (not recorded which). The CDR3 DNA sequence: TGTGCCAGCAGCTTCCCGGTAAGCACTGAAGCTTTCTTT. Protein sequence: CASSFPVSTEAFF.